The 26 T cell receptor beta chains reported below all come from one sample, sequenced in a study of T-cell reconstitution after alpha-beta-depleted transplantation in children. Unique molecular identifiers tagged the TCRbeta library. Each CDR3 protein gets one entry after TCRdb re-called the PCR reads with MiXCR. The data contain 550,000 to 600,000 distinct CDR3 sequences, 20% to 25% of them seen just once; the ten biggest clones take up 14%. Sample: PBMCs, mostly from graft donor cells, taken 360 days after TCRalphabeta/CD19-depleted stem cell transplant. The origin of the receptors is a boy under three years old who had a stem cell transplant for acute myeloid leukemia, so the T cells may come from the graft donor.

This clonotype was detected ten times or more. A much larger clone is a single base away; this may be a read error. The CDR3 is CASRGRTEAFF. DNA of the CDR3: TGTGCCAGCAGGGGGCGCACTGAAGCTTTCTTT. The V gene is TRBV13, the J gene TRBJ1-1; the D gene is possibly TRBD1 (5 bases). CDR3 length equals 11 residues. Germline lookup yields CDR1 PRHDT and CDR2 FYEKMQ (reference sequence). V lost 6 bases and J 4 bases, leaving 6 bases between the germline ends.

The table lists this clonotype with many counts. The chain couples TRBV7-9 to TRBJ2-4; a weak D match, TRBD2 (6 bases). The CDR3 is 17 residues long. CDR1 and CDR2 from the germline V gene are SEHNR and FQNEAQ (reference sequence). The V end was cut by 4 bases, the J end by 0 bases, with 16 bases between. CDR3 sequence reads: CASSSHRDFLAKNIQYF. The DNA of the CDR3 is TGTGCCAGCAGCTCTCACCGGGACTTCCTAGCCAAAAACATTCAGTACTTC.

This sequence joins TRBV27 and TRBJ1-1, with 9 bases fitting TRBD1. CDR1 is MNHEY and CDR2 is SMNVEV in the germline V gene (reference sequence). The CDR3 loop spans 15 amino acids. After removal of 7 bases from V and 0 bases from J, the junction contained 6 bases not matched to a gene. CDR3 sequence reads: CASTSRDRVNTEAFF. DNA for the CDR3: TGTGCCAGCACATCCCGGGACAGGGTGAACACTGAAGCTTTCTTT.

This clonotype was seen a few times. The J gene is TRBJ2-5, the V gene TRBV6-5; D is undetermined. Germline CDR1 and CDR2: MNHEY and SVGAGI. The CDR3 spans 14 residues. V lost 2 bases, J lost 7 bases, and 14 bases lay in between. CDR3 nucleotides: TGTGCCAGCAGTTACACAAGTCCCGGCGGGACCCAGTACTTC. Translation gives CASSYTSPGGTQYF.

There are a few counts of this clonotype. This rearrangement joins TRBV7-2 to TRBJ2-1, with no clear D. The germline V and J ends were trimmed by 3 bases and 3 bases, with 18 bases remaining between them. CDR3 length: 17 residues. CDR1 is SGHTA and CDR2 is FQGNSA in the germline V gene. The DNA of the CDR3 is TGTGCCAGCAGCTTGCGAGGAGCCCCCACCTACTACAATGAGCAGTTCTTC. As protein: CASSLRGAPTYYNEQFF.

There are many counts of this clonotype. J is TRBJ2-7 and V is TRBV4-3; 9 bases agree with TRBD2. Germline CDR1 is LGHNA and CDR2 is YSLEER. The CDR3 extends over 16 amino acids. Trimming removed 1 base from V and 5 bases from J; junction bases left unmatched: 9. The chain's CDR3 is CASSQGAGLALDEQYF. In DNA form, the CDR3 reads TGCGCCAGCAGCCAAGGGGCAGGACTAGCGCTGGACGAGCAGTACTTC.

CDR3 sequence reads: CASCATQETQYF. Written as DNA, the CDR3 is TGTGCCAGCTGCGCTACCCAAGAGACCCAGTACTTC. The chain recombines TRBV12-3 or TRBV12-4 with TRBJ2-5; no clear D. Between the trimmed V and J ends, which lost 8 bases and 1 base, there was a span of 8 bases. This CDR3 spans 12 amino acids.

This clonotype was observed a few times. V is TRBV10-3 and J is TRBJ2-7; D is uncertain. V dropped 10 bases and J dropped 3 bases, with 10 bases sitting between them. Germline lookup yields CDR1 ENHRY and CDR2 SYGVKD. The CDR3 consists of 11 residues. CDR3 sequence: CATSPGYEQYF. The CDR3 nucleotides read TGTGCCACCTCGCCTGGCTACGAGCAGTACTTC.

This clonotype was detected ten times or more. CDR3 sequence reads: CASSLVGTSFSYEQYF. DNA for the CDR3: TGTGCCAGCAGCTTGGTAGGGACTAGCTTCTCCTACGAGCAGTACTTC. The chain carries TRBV5-6 and TRBJ2-7; the match to TRBD2 covers 9 bases. The germline CDR1 and CDR2 sequences are SGHDT and YYEEEE. The V segment lost 0 bases and the J segment 0 bases; nucleotides outside the gene matches: 4. CDR3 length: 16 residues.

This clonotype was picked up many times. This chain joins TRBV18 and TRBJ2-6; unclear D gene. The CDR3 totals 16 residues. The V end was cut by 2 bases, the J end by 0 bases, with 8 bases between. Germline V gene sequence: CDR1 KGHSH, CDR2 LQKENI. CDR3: CASSPNRNSGANVLTF. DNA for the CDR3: TGTGCCAGCTCACCAAACCGAAACTCTGGGGCCAACGTCCTGACTTTC.

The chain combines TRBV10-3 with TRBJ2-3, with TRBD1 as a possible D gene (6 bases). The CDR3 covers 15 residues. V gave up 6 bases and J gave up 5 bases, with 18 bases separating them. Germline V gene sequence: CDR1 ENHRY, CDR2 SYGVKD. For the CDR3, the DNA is TGTGCCATCAGGTCTGGGACAACGGAAGGAGATACGCAGTATTTT. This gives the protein CAIRSGTTEGDTQYF.

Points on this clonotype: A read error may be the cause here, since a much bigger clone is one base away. Here the CDR3 reads CASSLSAGDEQYF. In nucleotides, the CDR3 is TGTGCCAGCAGTTTATCGGCAGGGGACGAGCAGTACTTC. The rearrangement links TRBV27 to TRBJ2-7, with D perhaps TRBD1 (6 bases). The germline V gene encodes CDR1 MNHEY and CDR2 SMNVEV (reference sequence). V shed 0 bases and J shed 5 bases, with 8 bases lying between them. This CDR3 comprises 13 residues.

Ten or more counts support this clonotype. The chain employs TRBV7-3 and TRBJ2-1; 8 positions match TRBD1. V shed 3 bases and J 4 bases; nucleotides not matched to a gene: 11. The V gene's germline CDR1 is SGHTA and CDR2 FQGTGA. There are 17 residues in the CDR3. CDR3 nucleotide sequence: TGTGCCAGCAGCTTCACCCCCCCGGGACAGGTATACAATGAGCAGTTCTTC. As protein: CASSFTPPGQVYNEQFF.

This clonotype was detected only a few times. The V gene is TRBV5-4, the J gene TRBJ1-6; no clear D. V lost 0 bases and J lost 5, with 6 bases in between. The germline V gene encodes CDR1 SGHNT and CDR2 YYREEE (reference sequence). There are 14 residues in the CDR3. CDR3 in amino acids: CASSLGWDNSPLHF. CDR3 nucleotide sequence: TGTGCCAGCAGCTTGGGGTGGGATAATTCACCCCTCCACTTT.

CDR3 DNA sequence: TGTGCCAGCAGTGAAGACGAGGGGACAACAGATGATACGCAGTATTTT. Its translation: CASSEDEGTTDDTQYF. This chain links TRBV2 with TRBJ2-3; maybe TRBD1 (6 bases). Germline-derived CDR1 and CDR2 are SNHLY and FYNNEI. This CDR3 is built from 16 residues. Trimming shortened V by 1 base and J by 6 bases, and 17 bases separated the two germline ends.

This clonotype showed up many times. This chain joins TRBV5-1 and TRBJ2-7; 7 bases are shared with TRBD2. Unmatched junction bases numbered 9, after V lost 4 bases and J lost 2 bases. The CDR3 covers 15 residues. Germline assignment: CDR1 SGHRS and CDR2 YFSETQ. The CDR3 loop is CASSPTLTSPYEQYF. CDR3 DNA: TGCGCCAGCAGCCCGACATTGACTAGCCCCTACGAGCAGTACTTC. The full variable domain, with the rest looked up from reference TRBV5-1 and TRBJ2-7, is KAGVTQTPRYLIKTRGQQVTLSCSPISGHRSVSWYQQTPGQGLQFLFEYFSETQRNKGNFPGRFSGRQFSNSRSEMNVSTLELGDSALYLCASSPTLTSPYEQYFGPGTRLTVT.

In DNA, the CDR3 is TGTGCCAGCAGCTCATCCTCGGACAGGGGGCCCTACTACGAGCAGTACGTC. Protein product: CASSSSSDRGPYYEQYV. The chain is built from TRBV5-6 and TRBJ2-7; 11 bases fit TRBD1. Germline CDR1 is SGHDT and CDR2 is YYEEEE. The CDR3 consists of 17 residues. V was pared by 3 bases and J by 3 bases, with 11 bases of the junction left unmatched.

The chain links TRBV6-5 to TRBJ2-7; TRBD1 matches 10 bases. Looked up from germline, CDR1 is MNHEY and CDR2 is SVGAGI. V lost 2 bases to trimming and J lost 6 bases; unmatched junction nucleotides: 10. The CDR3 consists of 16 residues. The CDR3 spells CASSYGHPGQGPEQYV. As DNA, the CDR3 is TGTGCCAGCAGTTACGGACACCCGGGACAGGGGCCCGAGCAGTACGTC.

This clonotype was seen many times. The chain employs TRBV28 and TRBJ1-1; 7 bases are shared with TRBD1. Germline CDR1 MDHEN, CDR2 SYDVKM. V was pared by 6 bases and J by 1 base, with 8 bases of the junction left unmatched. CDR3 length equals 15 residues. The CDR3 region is CASRPPGQWNTEAFF. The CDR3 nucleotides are TGTGCCAGCAGGCCACCGGGACAGTGGAACACTGAAGCTTTCTTT.

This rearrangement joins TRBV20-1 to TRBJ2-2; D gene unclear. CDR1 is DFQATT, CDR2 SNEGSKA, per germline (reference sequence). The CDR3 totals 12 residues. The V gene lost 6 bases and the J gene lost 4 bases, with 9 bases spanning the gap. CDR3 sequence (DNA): TGCAGTGCGGGTGGGGTCACCGGGGAGCTGTTTTTT. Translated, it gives CSAGGVTGELFF.

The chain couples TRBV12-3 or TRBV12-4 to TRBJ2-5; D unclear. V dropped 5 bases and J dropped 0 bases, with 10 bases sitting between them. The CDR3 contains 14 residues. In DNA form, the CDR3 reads TGTGCCAGCAGTCACGACACCTACCAAGAGACCCAGTACTTC. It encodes CASSHDTYQETQYF.

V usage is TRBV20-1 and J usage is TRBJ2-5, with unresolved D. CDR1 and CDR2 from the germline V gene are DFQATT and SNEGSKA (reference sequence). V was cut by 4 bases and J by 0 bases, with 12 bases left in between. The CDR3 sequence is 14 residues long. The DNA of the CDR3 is TGCAGTGCTACCTCCCAGAGCGACCAAGAGACCCAGTACTTC. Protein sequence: CSATSQSDQETQYF.

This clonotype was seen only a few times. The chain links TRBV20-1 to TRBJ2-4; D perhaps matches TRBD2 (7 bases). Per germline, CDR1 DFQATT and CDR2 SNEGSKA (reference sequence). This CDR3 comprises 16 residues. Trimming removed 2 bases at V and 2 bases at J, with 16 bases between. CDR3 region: CSARPGEGLTKNIQYF. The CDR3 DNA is TGCAGTGCTAGACCAGGGGAGGGGCTGACCAAAAACATTCAGTACTTC.

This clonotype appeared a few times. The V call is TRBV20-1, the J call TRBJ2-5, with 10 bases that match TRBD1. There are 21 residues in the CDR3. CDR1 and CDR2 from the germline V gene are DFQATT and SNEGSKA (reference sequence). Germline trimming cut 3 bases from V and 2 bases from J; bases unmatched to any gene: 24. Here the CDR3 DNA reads TGCAGTGCTAGTTCCGGGACAGGGGTCGCCTTCCCCCCACGAACACAAGAGACCCAGTACTTC. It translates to CSASSGTGVAFPPRTQETQYF.

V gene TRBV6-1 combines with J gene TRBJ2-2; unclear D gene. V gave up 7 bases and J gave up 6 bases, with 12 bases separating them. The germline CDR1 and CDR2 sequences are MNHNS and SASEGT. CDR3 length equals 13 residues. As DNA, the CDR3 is TGTGCCAGCACCTCCGGTTGGGCCGGGGAGCTGTTTTTT. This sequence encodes CASTSGWAGELFF.

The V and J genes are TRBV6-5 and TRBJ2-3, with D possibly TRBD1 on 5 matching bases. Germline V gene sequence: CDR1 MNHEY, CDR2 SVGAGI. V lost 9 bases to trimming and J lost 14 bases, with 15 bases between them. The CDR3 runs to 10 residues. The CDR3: CARGPYARYF. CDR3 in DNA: TGTGCCAGGGGGCCTTACGCACGGTATTTT.